The next 11 T cell receptor beta chains were all read from a single sample in a study of early T cells in non-severe SARS-CoV-2 infection. MiXCR, run by TCRdb on the 5' RACE reads, gives a single entry per CDR3 protein. The sample consists of some 76,000 distinct CDR3 sequences, about an eighth of them appearing once. Sequenced input: whole blood. These receptors were taken from an adult who was a healthcare worker with PCR-confirmed SARS-CoV-2 infection or an uninfected control (not recorded which).

This clonotype has at least ten counts. The chain has TRBV7-2 and TRBJ2-1, with D perhaps matching TRBD1 or TRBD2 (5 bases each). The V gene lost 8 bases and the J gene lost 9 bases, with 20 bases spanning the gap. The germline gives CDR1 SGHTA, CDR2 FQGNSA. The CDR3 is 14 residues long. For the CDR3, the DNA is TGTGCCAGCGGACGGACAACGGGGATGCGTGAGCAGTTCTTC. Protein: CASGRTTGMREQFF.

This clonotype was detected a few times. This chain connects TRBV30 to TRBJ2-2; D gene ambiguous. Germline values: CDR1 GTSNPN, CDR2 SVGIG (reference sequence). V lost 4 bases, J lost 1 base, and 10 bases lay in between. The CDR3 is 14 residues long. The CDR3 DNA sequence: TGTGCCTGGACAAGGATGTTGAACACCGGGGAGCTGTTTTTT. It translates to CAWTRMLNTGELFF.

The CDR3 DNA sequence: TGCAGCGTCACTAGCATCCGGGAGACCCAGTACTTC. This translates into CSVTSIRETQYF. The chain joins TRBV29-1 to TRBJ2-5; D may be TRBD2 (6 bases). This CDR3 contains 12 residues. Between the trimmed V and J ends, which lost 6 bases and 5 bases, there was a span of 13 bases. The germline V gene encodes CDR1 SQVTM and CDR2 ANQGSEA. Complete variable domain (other parts from reference TRBV29-1 and TRBJ2-5): SAVISQKPSRDICQRGTSLTIQCQVDSQVTMMFWYRQQPGQSLTLIATANQGSEATYESGFVIDKFPISRPNLTFSTLTVSNMSPEDSSIYLCSVTSIRETQYFGPGTRLLVL.

The chain carries TRBV5-1 and TRBJ1-1, with D possibly being TRBD1 (5 bases). The CDR3 runs 15 residues. With 1 base removed from V and 7 bases from J, the gap between germline ends came to 17 bases. Germline values: CDR1 SGHRS, CDR2 YFSETQ. CDR3 protein: CASSLTGPRGGEAFF. CDR3 coding DNA: TGCGCCAGCAGCTTGACGGGACCCCGCGGCGGTGAAGCTTTCTTT.

This clonotype was seen ten or more times. This chain uses TRBV5-5 with TRBJ2-3; D gene ambiguous. CDR1 is SGHKS, CDR2 YYEKEE, per germline (reference sequence). With 1 base removed from V and 6 bases from J, the gap between germline ends came to 6 bases. The CDR3 totals 12 residues. The CDR3 here is CASSLRLDTQYF. In nucleotides, the CDR3 is TGTGCCAGCAGCTTGCGACTGGATACGCAGTATTTT.

The rearrangement links TRBV20-1 to TRBJ2-2, with 7 bases matching TRBD1. Germline V gene sequence: CDR1 DFQATT, CDR2 SNEGSKA (reference sequence). Trimming removed 5 bases from V and 7 bases from J; junction bases left unmatched: 10. This CDR3 contains 14 residues. CDR3: CSASRTGKVGELFF. The DNA for the CDR3 is TGCAGTGCTTCTCGGACAGGCAAGGTCGGGGAGCTGTTTTTT.

The chain links TRBV7-8 to TRBJ2-2; perhaps TRBD1 as D (6 bases). CDR1 is SGHVS and CDR2 is FQNEAQ in the germline V gene. Trimming left V 0 bases short and J 5 bases short, with 7 bases between. This CDR3 has 14 residues. The DNA of the CDR3 is TGTGCCAGCAGCTTAGCGGGGACAACCGGGGAGCTGTTTTTT. Protein sequence: CASSLAGTTGELFF.

With respect to this clonotype: The final CDR3 position lacks the conserved phenylalanine or tryptophan, pointing to a likely read error. This chain connects TRBV6-2 or TRBV6-3 to TRBJ2-1; D uncertain. CDR3 length equals 13 residues. Germline assignment: CDR1 MNHEY and CDR2 SVGEGT. The V end was cut by 7 bases, the J end by 6 bases, with 13 bases between. The DNA for the CDR3 is TGTGCCAGCACACCCCGGGCCATCAATGAGCAGTTCTCC. Encoded protein: CASTPRAINEQFS.

The V call is TRBV7-8, the J call TRBJ2-3; 9 positions agree with TRBD2. Losses at the gene ends were 2 bases for V and 2 bases for J; bases not matched to a gene: 8. Germline V gives CDR1 SGHVS, CDR2 FQNEAQ. The CDR3 extends over 17 amino acids. DNA for the CDR3: TGTGCCAGCAGCTTAATAGGTAGCGGGGGTTACACAGATACGCAGTATTTT. This sequence encodes CASSLIGSGGYTDTQYF.

This clonotype showed up just a few times. The chain couples TRBV20-1 to TRBJ1-6, with D possibly being TRBD1 (5 bases). The CDR3 is made up of 14 amino acids. The germline CDR1 and CDR2 sequences are DFQATT and SNEGSKA (reference sequence). V was shortened by 6 bases and J by 7 bases, with 16 bases between the two germline ends. The CDR3 sequence: CSAPGRGSNSPLHF. The CDR3, as DNA: TGCAGTGCCCCCGGCCGGGGGTCCAATTCACCCCTCCACTTT.

The rearrangement links TRBV3-1 to TRBJ1-6; 7 bases are shared with TRBD1. The trim removed 2 bases at V and 4 bases at J, leaving 2 bases unmatched. This CDR3 is built from 15 residues. Germline values: CDR1 LGHDT, CDR2 YNNKEL (reference sequence). The CDR3 DNA follows: TGTGCCAGCAGCCAACGGGACAGATATAATTCACCCCTCCACTTT. This sequence encodes CASSQRDRYNSPLHF.